The clone carrying this T cell receptor (beta chain) was recorded a few times. Its antigen is not known. A single record per CDR3 protein comes from TCRdb applying MiXCR to the RT-PCR reads. The table includes around 150,000 distinct CDR3 sequences, under 13% detected once. These data belong to a study of response to subunit inactivated influenza vaccine. Overall study results and limits: The authors offered the suggestion that each seasonal influenza vaccination recruits few new T cells.

This CDR3 contains 16 residues. Germline lookup yields CDR1 SGHDN and CDR2 FVKESK. V gave up 6 bases and J gave up 3 bases; unmatched junction bases: 12. The receptor's source is a man aged 45-65 years who received an inactivated influenza vaccine. Material: non-naive T cells sorted from PBMCs, obtained roughly 45 days after vaccination. This rearrangement joins TRBV14 to TRBJ2-7, with 9 bases that match TRBD1. This CDR3 reads CASSPLAGTGIYEQYF. Here the CDR3 DNA reads TGTGCCAGCAGTCCACTCGCCGGGACAGGGATCTACGAGCAGTACTTC.